This T cell receptor beta chain was recorded in a study of long-term antiretroviral therapy in people with HIV. Study-level background: Collection of the earliest samples took place about a decade ahead of the 2015 immediate-ART recommendation.

The CDR3 is 17 amino acids. Germline loops: CDR1 SGHDT, CDR2 YYEEEE. V was pared by 4 bases and J by 4 bases, with 21 bases between. Remarks on this clone: The antigen remains unidentified.

Study-wide results and caveats: The blood, collected between about 2004 and 2017, was possibly taken under older ART regimens. The study collected no data on ART adherence, viral resistance or therapy changes. The data indicate that diversity increased after ART but remained below transplant donor controls.

Survey level was the resolution at which the v3.0 immunoSEQ assay ran. The protocol was immunoSEQ multiplex PCR, while the TCRdb copy is restricted to in-frame clones and leaves out a portion. The sample lists 20,000 to 30,000 clones; roughly 89% were seen once. This TCR was recovered from a man aged 45-65 years with HIV. V is TRBV5-6 and J is TRBJ1-5; D perhaps matches TRBD1 (6 bases). The sequencing used unsorted PBMCs, collected 1.8 years before starting antiretroviral therapy. The CDR3 sequence: CASSRITTGGGNQPQHF. CDR3 bases: TGTGCCAGCAGCCGCATAACGACAGGAGGAGGGAATCAGCCCCAGCATTTT.